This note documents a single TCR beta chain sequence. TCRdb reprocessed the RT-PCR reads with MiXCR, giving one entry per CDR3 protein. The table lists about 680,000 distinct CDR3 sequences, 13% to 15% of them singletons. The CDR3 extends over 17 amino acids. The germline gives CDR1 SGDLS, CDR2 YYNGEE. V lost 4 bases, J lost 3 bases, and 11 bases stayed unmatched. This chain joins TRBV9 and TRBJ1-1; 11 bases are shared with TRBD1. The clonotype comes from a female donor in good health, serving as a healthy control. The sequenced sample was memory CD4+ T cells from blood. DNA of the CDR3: TGTGCCAGCAGCAGAACCGGGACAGGGGGATGGTACACTGAAGCTTTCTTT. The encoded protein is CASSRTGTGGWYTEAFF.